Sequencing of this T cell receptor beta chain was carried out in a study of T cells in Graves' hyperthyroidism and ophthalmopathy. Diagnosis relied on clinical symptoms, serum thyroxine and TRAb, thyroid ultrasound and orbital computed tomography. To note about this clonotype: Antigen specificity is unknown.

Amplified regions were TCR beta CDR3 sequences from RNA transcripts. The TCR CDR3 was amplified in a first-round RT-PCR using the HTBI primer set. TCRdb reanalysed the multiplex PCR reads using MiXCR and keeps one entry per CDR3 protein. The profile shows roughly 520,000 distinct CDR3 sequences, roughly 25% of them singletons. The CDR3 runs to 14 residues. V dropped 2 bases and J dropped 4 bases, with 6 bases sitting between them. Looked up from germline, CDR1 is MNHNS and CDR2 is SASEGT. Overall study results and limits: Blood also carried most thyroid clonotypes expanded above 0.001. It was a median 6.5 months before onset that the model predicted ophthalmopathy.

What was sequenced was blood. The TCR sequence derives from a woman between 25 and 40 years old with Graves' ophthalmopathy. This chain connects TRBV6-1 to TRBJ1-6; no clear D. CDR3 bases: TGTGCCAGCAGTGAAATGGGTTATAATTCACCCCTCCACTTT. Its translation is CASSEMGYNSPLHF.